The rows below give T cell receptor beta chains drawn from one sample of a study of tumor-infiltrating lymphocytes in primary liver carcinoma. From the multiplex PCR reads, TCRdb called clonotypes with MiXCR, one entry per CDR3 protein. Among roughly 80,000 distinct CDR3 sequences listed, under 75% were seen once. The sample taken for sequencing was tumor-adjacent normal liver tissue. The receptors were sampled from a man in his forties or fifties with primary liver carcinoma and hepatitis B virus infection. CDR3s include the opening cysteine and the closing phenylalanine or tryptophan. Each record gives: J gene, clone size, V gene, D gene, CDR3 protein, CDR3 DNA. A D gene is named only where the DNA matches it firmly. Part of the rows lack a size; the others show once, few, many or a class for expanded clones.

TRBJ2-3 | NA | TRBV11-2 | NA | CASSSLSLNGSTDTQYF | TGTGCCAGCAGCTCCTTGTCCCTGAACGGGAGCACAGATACGCAGTATTTT
TRBJ2-2 | NA | TRBV4-2 | NA | CASILQAGDITTGEELFF | TGTGCCAGCATTCTGCAGGCAGGCGACATTACCACCGGGGAGGAGCTGTTTTTC
TRBJ1-3 | NA | TRBV6-5 | NA | CAGSPGSPVGNTIYF | TGTGCCGGCAGCCCCGGGTCCCCTGTCGGAAACACCATATATTTT
TRBJ2-5 | NA | TRBV5-1 | TRBD2 | CASSFGTSGAGRETQYF | TGCGCCAGCAGCTTTGGGACTAGCGGAGCGGGGAGGGAGACCCAGTATTTC
TRBJ1-1 | many | TRBV12-3/TRBV12-4 | NA | CASSLAGEAEAFF | TGTGCCAGCAGTTTAGCTGGGGAGGCTGAAGCTTTCTTT
TRBJ2-7 | NA | TRBV11-2 | TRBD1 | CASGLDRRQGAYEQYF | TGTGCCAGCGGTTTAGATCGCAGACAGGGGGCCTACGAGCAATACTTC
TRBJ2-1 | NA | TRBV11-2 | NA | CATSLRQGGYNEQFF | TGTGCCACCAGCTTACGTCAGGGGGGCTACAATGAGCAGTTCTTC
TRBJ2-7 | medium-sized | TRBV11-1 | NA | CASSTRASSYEQYF | TGTGCCAGCAGCACCAGGGCCTCCTCCTACGAGCAGTACTTC
TRBJ2-7 | many | TRBV11-2 | TRBD1 | CASSPPRTGYVYEQYF | TGTGCCAGCAGCCCCCCCCGGACAGGGTACGTCTACGAGCAGTACTTC
TRBJ2-7 | NA | TRBV11-1 | NA | CASSLGLSLEQYF | TGCGCCAGCAGCCTAGGACTGTCCCTCGAGCAGTACTTC
TRBJ1-5 | many | TRBV12-3/TRBV12-4 | NA | CASALVPINPDF | TGTGCCAGTGCCTTGGTGCCCATCAACCCGGATTTT
TRBJ1-1 | NA | TRBV5-5 | NA | CASSLAPLGGANTEAFF | TGTGCCAGCAGCCTTGCCCCCTTAGGAGGGGCGAACACTGAAGCTTTCTTT
TRBJ2-7 | once | TRBV6-1 | NA | CASSEGGAVYEQYF | TGTGCCAGCAGTGAAGGGGGCGCAGTCTACGAGCAGTACTTC
TRBJ2-1 | NA | TRBV11-2 | NA | CTSSTPLGYYNEQFF | TGTACCAGCAGCACCCCCCTGGGATACTACAATGAGCAGTTCTTC
TRBJ2-1 | few | TRBV7-2 | TRBD2 | CASSPPSGGTEKQFF | TGTGCCAGCAGCCCGCCTAGCGGGGGTACAGAGAAGCAGTTCTTC
TRBJ1-1 | NA | TRBV29-1 | NA | CRVVTNTEAFF | TGCAGGGTTGTTACGAACACTGAAGCTTTCTTT
TRBJ2-1 | NA | TRBV11-1 | TRBD2 | CANSAGGSDEQFF | TGTGCCAACAGCGCGGGAGGGTCGGATGAGCAATTCTTC
TRBJ2-7 | many | TRBV6-2/TRBV6-3 | NA | CASSGGTLYEQYF | TGTGCCAGCAGTGGCGGGACACTCTACGAGCAGTACTTC
TRBJ2-2 | large | TRBV11-1 | TRBD1 | CASSFTGVTGELFF | TGTGCCAGCAGCTTTACAGGGGTTACCGGGGAGCTGTTTTTT
TRBJ2-1 | NA | TRBV5-4 | TRBD2 | CASSFDGRSLGEQFF | TGTGCCAGCAGCTTCGACGGGAGGAGCCTCGGGGAGCAGTTCTTC
TRBJ2-1 | NA | TRBV4-1 | NA | CASGQVEGWNEQFF | TGCGCCAGCGGCCAAGTCGAGGGGTGGAATGAGCAGTTCTTC
TRBJ2-5 | once | TRBV29-1 | NA | CSIGGSGPPRETQYF | TGCAGCATTGGGGGGTCAGGACCTCCGAGGGAGACCCAGTACTTC
TRBJ2-7 | NA | TRBV10-2 | TRBD2 | CTNSSGRAPEQYF | TGCACCAACAGTAGCGGGAGGGCCCCCGAGCAGTACTTC
TRBJ2-7 | few | TRBV27 | NA | CASARRDPGGGDEQYF | TGTGCCAGCGCCAGACGGGACCCCGGAGGTGGCGACGAGCAGTACTTC
TRBJ2-2 | NA | TRBV4-1 | TRBD2 | CASSPHTSGRGTGKLFF | TGCGCCAGCAGCCCTCATACTAGCGGAAGAGGGACCGGGAAGCTGTTTTTT
TRBJ1-2 | NA | TRBV29-1 | NA | CSAEANGDDFTF | TGCAGCGCTGAAGCCAACGGGGACGACTTCACCTTC
TRBJ1-5 | NA | TRBV4-3 | NA | CASSQIANQPQHF | TGCGCCAGCAGCCAGATTGCCAATCAGCCCCAGCATTTT
TRBJ1-5 | NA | TRBV11-2 | TRBD1 | CASSLDRAGGSDTQHF | TGTGCTAGCAGCTTAGATCGGGCAGGGGGCTCAGATACACAGCATTTT
TRBJ1-1 | once | TRBV13 | NA | CASSLGGVGRIINTEAFF | TGTGCCAGCAGCCTTGGGGGGGTCGGGAGGATTATTAACACTGAAGCTTTCTTT
TRBJ2-1 | NA | TRBV4-3 | NA | CASGQDRTRADNEQFF | TGCGCCAGCGGCCAAGATAGGACACGGGCCGACAATGAGCAGTTCTTC
TRBJ2-1 | many | TRBV6-6 | TRBD1 | CASSYSATRGIYNEQFF | TGTGCCAGCAGTTACTCCGCGACCAGGGGGATCTACAATGAGCAGTTCTTC
TRBJ2-7 | NA | TRBV4-1 | NA | CASSPDRSSRPYEQYF | TGCGCCAGCAGCCCCGACCGGTCGAGCAGACCTTACGAGCAGTACTTC
TRBJ2-7 | NA | TRBV7-9 | NA | CASSLDGGYYDQYF | TGTGCCAGCAGCTTAGATGGCGGGTACTACGACCAGTACTTC
TRBJ1-1 | once | TRBV25-1 | NA | CASSEYGEEAFF | TGTGCCAGCAGTGAATACGGGGAAGAAGCTTTCTTT
TRBJ2-1 | NA | TRBV2 | TRBD2 | CANRTGTSGSWRYNEQFF | TGTGCCAACAGGACCGGGACTAGCGGGAGTTGGAGGTACAATGAGCAGTTCTTC
TRBJ2-3 | NA | TRBV6-5 | TRBD2 | CACNLSGSGTDTQYF | TGTGCCTGCAACCTTAGCGGGTCTGGCACAGATACGCAGTATTTT
TRBJ2-2 | once | TRBV11-1 | NA | CTSSLIRFWELFF | TGTACCAGCAGCTTAATACGTTTCTGGGAGCTGTTTTTT
TRBJ2-7 | many | TRBV6-1 | NA | CATGAAVEYEQYF | TGTGCCACAGGGGCCGCGGTAGAATACGAGCAGTACTTC
TRBJ1-2 | many | TRBV29-1 | NA | CSVDGDGYTF | TGCAGCGTTGACGGTGATGGCTACACCTTC
TRBJ2-2 | once | TRBV4-2 | TRBD2 | CASSQDLAGKTGELFF | TGTGCCAGCAGCCAAGATCTAGCGGGGAAGACCGGGGAGCTGTTTTTT
TRBJ2-5 | NA | TRBV7-8 | TRBD1 | CASSPDRGRGFAETQYF | TGTGCCAGCAGCCCCGATCGGGGCAGGGGGTTTGCAGAGACCCAGTACTTC
TRBJ2-3 | NA | TRBV4-3 | TRBD2 | CASSQDRGLAGGHTQFF | TGCGCCAGCAGTCAAGATAGGGGACTGGCGGGAGGCCATACGCAGTTTTTT
TRBJ2-2 | NA | TRBV12-3/TRBV12-4 | NA | CASDHHKGAGELFF | TGTGCCAGCGACCACCACAAGGGGGCCGGGGAGCTGTTTTTT
TRBJ2-1 | NA | TRBV11-2 | TRBD2 | CTSSLDRGGSFYNEQFF | TGTACCAGCAGCTTAGATAGGGGCGGGAGCTTCTACAATGAGCAGTTCTTC
TRBJ2-1 | NA | TRBV29-1 | TRBD1 | CSAQTGGNEQSF | TGCAGCGCCCAGACAGGGGGCAATGAGCAGTCCTTC
TRBJ1-3 | NA | TRBV5-5 | NA | CASSLTGPPIPSGNTIYF | TGTGCCAGCAGCTTGACTGGGCCACCTATCCCGTCTGGAAACACCATATATTTT
TRBJ2-1 | few | TRBV7-8 | NA | CASSLLGGSRRTNEQFF | TGTGCCAGTAGTTTGTTAGGGGGTAGCCGGAGAACCAATGAGCAGTTCTTC
TRBJ2-3 | NA | TRBV14 | NA | CASNRGYTYAQYF | TGTGCCAGCAACCGAGGATACACATATGCGCAGTATTTT
TRBJ2-2 | few | TRBV29-1 | NA | CSVGQSTGELLF | TGCAGTGTCGGACAGTCTACCGGGGAGCTGCTTTTT
TRBJ2-2 | NA | TRBV29-1 | NA | CSIGHTTGGLFF | TGCAGCATTGGACACACGACCGGGGGGCTGTTTTTT
TRBJ2-1 | many | TRBV24-1 | TRBD2 | CATSSPSGSYEQFF | TGTGCCACCAGTTCGCCTAGCGGGAGCTATGAGCAGTTCTTC
TRBJ1-1 | NA | TRBV28 | NA | CASSFPLKALNTEAFF | TGTGCCAGCAGTTTCCCCCTCAAAGCATTGAACACTGAAGCTTTCTTT
TRBJ2-4 | few | TRBV11-3 | TRBD2 | CASSLDGSGGLNIQYF | TGTGCCAGCAGCTTAGATGGTAGCGGGGGACTTAACATTCAGTACTTC
TRBJ1-3 | NA | TRBV24-1 | NA | CAWQGRASGNTIYF | TGTGCCTGGCAGGGCAGGGCCTCTGGAAACACCATATATTTT
TRBJ2-7 | NA | TRBV10-2 | NA | CVSSNLESSYEQYF | TGCGTCAGTAGTAACCTCGAGAGCTCCTACGAGCAGTACTTC